Shown below are 17 T cell receptor beta chains from a single sample sequenced in a study of PD-L1 blockade in urothelial cancer. Some clones are missing from TCRdb's copy, which holds only in-frame ones; the method was immunoSEQ multiplex PCR. The table records over 15,000 clones, around 86% of them present only once. Time point described: peripheral blood 6 weeks after treatment start. Source: PBMCs, taken around atezolizumab (anti-PD-L1) treatment. All receptors come from a man between 50 and 59 years old with urothelial cancer.

This rearrangement joins TRBV6-1 to TRBJ2-3; D possibly corresponds to TRBD1 (5 bases). Trimming removed 1 base at V and 2 bases at J, with 10 bases between. Looked up from germline, CDR1 is MNHNS and CDR2 is SASEGT. The CDR3 loop spans 15 amino acids. DNA for the CDR3: TGTGCCAGCAGTGAAGGGGCAGGGAACACAGATACGCAGTATTTT. It codes for CASSEGAGNTDTQYF.

The CDR3 region has the DNA TGTGCCAGCTCATCCAGGGCAGTCCGGGACTATGGCTACACCTTC. This sequence encodes CASSSRAVRDYGYTF. The chain uses TRBV18 and TRBJ1-2; tentatively, D is TRBD1 (5 bases). Per the germline V gene, CDR1 is KGHSH and CDR2 is LQKENI. V dropped 5 bases and J dropped 3 bases, with 16 bases sitting between them. The CDR3 totals 15 residues.

In this sample, this clone turned up once. CDR3 sequence reads: CASSKLAGAIEQFF. The CDR3 DNA follows: TGTGCCAGCAGCAAACTAGCGGGAGCCATTGAGCAGTTCTTC. The genes are TRBV5-4 and TRBJ2-1, with 11 bases lining up with TRBD2. Germline assignment: CDR1 SGHNT and CDR2 YYREEE (reference sequence). V lost 4 bases, J lost 9 bases, and 6 bases stayed unmatched. The CDR3 totals 14 residues.

The chain joins TRBV29-1 to TRBJ1-2; 9 nucleotides agree with TRBD1. The CDR3 is 13 residues long. V dropped 2 bases and J dropped 6; count of bases not matched to a gene: 4. Germline assignment: CDR1 SQVTM and CDR2 ANQGSEA. CDR3 residues: CSVELGTGNGYTF. CDR3 DNA: TGCAGCGTTGAATTAGGGACAGGGAATGGCTACACCTTC.

This chain joins TRBV28 and TRBJ2-1; unclear D gene. CDR3 length: 12 amino acids. Deletions cut 5 bases from V and 4 bases from J, with 6 bases between. Germline V gene data show CDR1 as MDHEN and CDR2 as SYDVKM. CDR3 bases: TGTGCCAGCAGTGCAGAATACAATGAGCAGTTCTTC. It is translated as CASSAEYNEQFF. Filled out from reference TRBV28 and TRBJ2-1, the complete variable domain reads DVKVTQSSRYLVKRTGEKVFLECVQDMDHENMFWYRQDPGLGLRLIYFSYDVKMKEKGDIPEGYSVSREKKERFSLILESASTNQTSMYLCASSAEYNEQFFGPGTRLTVL.

This chain joins TRBV5-5 and TRBJ1-3, with 7 bases fitting TRBD1. The germline V gene has CDR1 SGHKS and CDR2 YYEKEE (reference sequence). Trimming took 5 bases from V and 3 from J; bases not matched to a gene: 5. The CDR3 is 14 amino acids. The CDR3 coding sequence is TGTGCCAGCAGTTCAGGGGGAGGTGGAAACACCATATATTTT. This encodes CASSSGGGGNTIYF.

The chain uses TRBV2 and TRBJ1-2; D remains unclear. Trimming stripped 3 bases from V and 8 bases from J, with 16 bases between. The CDR3 covers 14 residues. CDR1 is SNHLY, CDR2 FYNNEI, per germline. The chain's CDR3 is CASSEAAPSRGYTF. CDR3 DNA sequence: TGTGCCAGCAGTGAGGCAGCCCCCTCCAGGGGCTACACCTTC.

The CDR3 nucleotides are TGTGCCAGCAGCCGAAACAGGGACTATGGCTACACCTTC. Translated: CASSRNRDYGYTF. The chain combines TRBV7-2 with TRBJ1-2, with D tentatively TRBD1 (6 bases). V lost 5 bases, J lost 3 bases, and 10 bases lay in between. Per the germline V gene, CDR1 is SGHTA and CDR2 is FQGNSA. The CDR3 consists of 13 residues.

The rearrangement joins TRBV6-1 to TRBJ2-7, with 7 nucleotides matching TRBD1. V was pared by 4 bases and J by 1 base, with 1 base of the junction left unmatched. This CDR3 spans 13 amino acids. Germline-derived CDR1 and CDR2 are MNHNS and SASEGT. The CDR3 DNA reads as TGTGCCAGCAGTGGACAGGGATCCTACGAGCAGTACTTC. Protein product: CASSGQGSYEQYF.

The V call is TRBV7-6, the J call TRBJ1-1; D not resolved. The CDR3 consists of 14 residues. The germline CDR1 and CDR2 sequences are SGHVS and FNYEAQ. V was clipped by 5 bases and J by 0 bases, with 10 bases between them. CDR3 DNA: TGTGCCAGCAGCCCCGGACTCTTGAACACTGAAGCTTTCTTT. Translation gives CASSPGLLNTEAFF.

The V gene is TRBV6-1, the J gene TRBJ1-2; D is perhaps TRBD1 (6 bases). V was trimmed by 3 bases and J by 1 base, leaving 15 bases between them. The germline V gene encodes CDR1 MNHNS and CDR2 SASEGT. The length of the CDR3 is 16 residues. The CDR3 nucleotides read TGTGCCAGCAGTGACTACAACAGGGACATTAACTATGGCTACACCTTC. Residues: CASSDYNRDINYGYTF.

This rearrangement joins TRBV5-1 to TRBJ2-7; TRBD2 matches at 10 bases. Trimming took 0 bases from V and 3 from J; bases not matched to a gene: 3. CDR1 and CDR2 from the germline V gene are SGHRS and YFSETQ. The CDR3 has 15 residues. CDR3 coding DNA: TGCGCCAGCAGCTTGGGAGGACTAGCGGTCTACGAGCAGTACTTC. Amino acids: CASSLGGLAVYEQYF.

This chain links TRBV11-3 with TRBJ2-1, with 10 bases that match TRBD2. This CDR3 has 17 residues. The trim removed 5 bases at V and 4 bases at J, leaving 11 bases unmatched. Germline values: CDR1 SGHNT, CDR2 YENEEA. The CDR3, as DNA: TGTGCCAGCAGCGCAGCAGGAGCGGGGGGGCTATACAATGAGCAGTTCTTC. Translation gives CASSAAGAGGLYNEQFF. The complete variable domain, with remaining parts taken from reference TRBV11-3 and TRBJ2-1, reads EAGVVQSPRYKIIEKKQPVAFWCNPISGHNTLYWYLQNLGQGPELLIRYENEEAVDDSQLPKDRFSAERLKGVDSTLKIQPAELGDSAVYLCASSAAGAGGLYNEQFFGPGTRLTVL.

CDR3 bases: TGTGCCAGCAGGCCTACTAGCTCGTACGAGCAGTACTTC. It is translated as CASRPTSSYEQYF. The chain carries TRBV6-1 and TRBJ2-7; TRBD2 is a possible D gene (6 bases). Trimming removed 6 bases at V and 4 bases at J, with 13 bases between. This CDR3 has 13 amino acids. In germline, CDR1 is MNHNS, CDR2 SASEGT.

The chain uses TRBV9 and TRBJ1-2; 11 bases align to TRBD1. Germline V gene lookup returns CDR1 SGDLS and CDR2 YYNGEE. Trimming took 4 bases from V and 1 from J; bases not matched to a gene: 9. The CDR3 length is 17 residues. CDR3 in amino acids: CASSPRDRGFGNYGYTF. The CDR3 bases are TGTGCCAGCAGCCCCCGGGACAGGGGGTTCGGTAACTATGGCTACACCTTC.

The chain combines TRBV28 with TRBJ1-1; possibly TRBD1 for D (5 bases). Germline loops: CDR1 MDHEN, CDR2 SYDVKM. V shed 5 bases and J shed 11 bases, with 18 bases lying between them. This CDR3 spans 13 amino acids. The CDR3 loop reads CASSPPGPEGAFF. The CDR3 DNA is TGTGCCAGCAGTCCTCCGGGCCCGGAGGGGGCTTTCTTT.

This clone has just a few counts. The junction differs from germline at one of its ends, possibly a read error. The chain combines TRBV30 with TRBJ1-1, with D perhaps matching TRBD1 (5 bases). Germline V gene data show CDR1 as GTSNPN and CDR2 as SVGIG (reference sequence). This CDR3 contains 11 residues. The DNA for the CDR3 is TGTGCCTGGAGGATTAGAACAGGCCCCCCATTT. Its protein is CAWRIRTGPPF.